This entry lists 32 T cell receptor beta chains sequenced from one sample in a study of blood T cell repertoires in COVID-19. The method was immunoSEQ multiplex PCR; TCRdb's version includes in-frame clones alone and lacks a portion of them. The sample contains about 240,000 clones, roughly 87% of which appear only once. Sequencing used peripheral blood. The receptors shown here come from a man in his 60s who had recovered from COVID-19.

This clone was counted only a few times. The J gene is TRBJ2-2, the V gene TRBV30; D is possibly TRBD2 (5 bases). The CDR3 has 14 amino acids. Germline CDR1 GTSNPN, CDR2 SVGIG (reference sequence). The V end lost 0 bases, the J end lost 6 bases, and 11 bases lay between the germline ends. The CDR3 region is CAWSVFGISGELFF. The DNA of the CDR3 is TGTGCCTGGAGTGTTTTCGGGATTTCCGGGGAGCTGTTTTTT.

The chain joins TRBV9 to TRBJ2-1, with 8 bases that match TRBD2. Unmatched junction bases numbered 10, after V lost 0 bases and J lost 2 bases. CDR1 SGDLS and CDR2 YYNGEE come from the germline V gene. This CDR3 spans 18 amino acids. CDR3 in amino acids: CASSVVPSIAGPYNEQFF. The DNA of the CDR3 is TGTGCCAGCAGCGTAGTTCCGTCAATAGCGGGGCCCTACAATGAGCAGTTCTTC.

The rearrangement links TRBV10-3 to TRBJ1-6; possible D gene TRBD1, 6 bases. Germline CDR1 and CDR2: ENHRY and SYGVKD. V lost 6 bases and J lost 5, with 11 bases in between. This CDR3 comprises 14 residues. This CDR3 is CAIRQGLDNSPLHF. The CDR3 nucleotides are TGTGCCATCAGACAGGGTTTGGATAATTCACCCCTCCACTTT.

This clone has just a few counts. The rearrangement joins TRBV9 to TRBJ2-2; 10 positions match TRBD2. V was clipped by 4 bases and J by 4 bases; unmatched bases: 7. Germline V gene lookup returns CDR1 SGDLS and CDR2 YYNGEE. This CDR3 is built from 16 residues. Here the CDR3 DNA reads TGTGCCAGCAGCCGGCTAGCGGGGGCCTTCACCGGGGAGCTGTTTTTT. This gives the protein CASSRLAGAFTGELFF.

The chain uses TRBV25-1 and TRBJ2-3; D unresolved. The CDR3 totals 17 residues. CDR1 is MGHDK and CDR2 is SYGVNS in the germline V gene. V lost 2 bases, J lost 0 bases, and 15 bases lay in between. The CDR3 DNA reads TGTGCCAGCAGTGAAACCTATTACAGACCTAGCACAGATACGCAGTATTTT. Encoded protein: CASSETYYRPSTDTQYF.

The chain couples TRBV6-5 to TRBJ1-1; 8 nucleotides match TRBD1. Germline V CDR1 and CDR2: MNHEY, SVGAGI. Germline trimming cut 8 bases from V and 8 bases from J; bases unmatched to any gene: 10. This CDR3 is built from 13 residues. The CDR3 bases are TGTGCCAGCTACCGACAGTACAGGGGGGAAGCTTTCTTT. Its translation: CASYRQYRGEAFF.

This clone was seen once. V is TRBV18 and J is TRBJ1-2; 7 bases agree with TRBD1. The CDR3 runs 17 residues. With 5 bases clipped from V and 8 bases from J, the junction kept 20 bases outside the gene matches. Germline CDR1 KGHSH, CDR2 LQKENI. The CDR3 DNA is TGTGCCAGCTCAGGCCTAGACCCTAAACGGGACAGTCGCGGCTACACCTTC. Translating gives CASSGLDPKRDSRGYTF.

In this sample, this clone turned up once. Sequence at one end of the junction differs from germline and may be a read error. Different DNA sequences within this sample yield the same CDR3. The V call is TRBV13, the J call TRBJ2-7; tentatively, D is TRBD2 (6 bases). The CDR3 runs to 13 residues. Per germline, CDR1 PRHDT and CDR2 FYEKMQ (reference sequence). The CDR3 region is CASSLRRGSEQYF. The CDR3 region has the DNA TGTGCCAGCAGCCTCCGTCGGGGGTCCGAGCAGTATTTC.

This clone was seen a single time. V and J are TRBV30 and TRBJ2-1; D may be TRBD1 (5 bases). Germline assignment: CDR1 GTSNPN and CDR2 SVGIG (reference sequence). V lost 1 base and J 6 bases, leaving 13 bases between the germline ends. The CDR3 spans 14 residues. In DNA, the CDR3 is TGTGCCTGGAGTGCCCCCAGGGTCGTCAATGAGCAGTTCTTC. Encoded protein: CAWSAPRVVNEQFF.

This chain uses TRBV14 with TRBJ2-3; 8 nucleotides line up with TRBD2. Germline V gene data show CDR1 as SGHDN and CDR2 as FVKESK. This CDR3 comprises 16 residues. J gave up 6 bases and V 4 bases, and 12 bases lay outside the gene matches. The CDR3 is CASSPYHGLAADTQYF. CDR3 nucleotide sequence: TGTGCCAGCAGCCCCTACCACGGACTAGCAGCGGATACGCAGTATTTT.

The chain uses TRBV6-5 and TRBJ1-5; no definite D call. V lost 2 bases to trimming and J lost 1 base, with 6 bases between them. The CDR3 runs to 14 residues. Germline V CDR1 and CDR2: MNHEY, SVGAGI. CDR3 DNA: TGTGCCAGCAGTTACCTACGGAGCAATCAGCCCCAGCATTTT. Translation: CASSYLRSNQPQHF.

The CDR3: CASSGYTGGNEQFF. DNA for the CDR3: TGCGCCAGCAGTGGTTATACAGGGGGGAATGAGCAGTTCTTC. This sequence joins TRBV10-2 and TRBJ2-1; 8 nucleotides line up with TRBD1. The CDR3 is 14 residues long. The V segment lost 4 bases and the J segment 7 bases; nucleotides outside the gene matches: 6. Germline V lookup: CDR1 WSHSY, CDR2 SAAADI.

This chain links TRBV7-7 with TRBJ2-2; perhaps TRBD1 as D (6 bases). Between the trimmed V and J ends, which lost 4 bases and 5 bases, there was a span of 11 bases. The CDR3 contains 14 residues. Germline assignment: CDR1 SSHAT and CDR2 FNYEAQ (reference sequence). The CDR3 DNA reads TGTGCCAGCAGCTCCTCAGGGGTTACCGGGGAGCTGTTTTTT. Translated: CASSSSGVTGELFF.

The gene calls are TRBV18 and TRBJ1-3, with a possible D match to TRBD1 (5 bases). Trimming took 2 bases from V and 8 from J, leaving 13 bases between them. The CDR3 extends over 14 amino acids. CDR1 is KGHSH, CDR2 LQKENI, per germline. CDR3 residues: CASSPVDSPDTIYF. The CDR3 region has the DNA TGTGCCAGCTCACCAGTAGACAGCCCCGACACCATATATTTT.

J is TRBJ2-1 and V is TRBV3-1 (or the pseudogene TRBV3-2); 16 positions agree with TRBD2. The germline gives CDR1 LGHDT, CDR2 YNNKEL (reference sequence). This CDR3 is 19 amino acids long. V was clipped by 4 bases and J by 7 bases; unmatched bases: 13. CDR3 region: CASSRLGTSGGASWNEQFF. DNA of the CDR3: TGTGCCAGCAGCCGTCTCGGGACTAGCGGGGGGGCCTCCTGGAATGAGCAGTTCTTC.

The V call is TRBV2, the J call TRBJ1-1; TRBD1 is a possible D gene (6 bases). In germline, CDR1 is SNHLY, CDR2 FYNNEI. Deletions cut 6 bases from V and 6 bases from J, with 29 bases between. There are 18 residues in the CDR3. In DNA, the CDR3 is TGTGCCAGCAGCGTGCCTCTTGGAGAACAGGGTGGATTTCCTGAAGCTTTCTTT. The encoded protein is CASSVPLGEQGGFPEAFF.

This chain joins TRBV19 and TRBJ2-7, with 7 nucleotides matching TRBD1. Germline V gives CDR1 LNHDA, CDR2 SQIVND (reference sequence). CDR3 length: 14 residues. J gave up 3 bases and V 7 bases, and 9 bases lay outside the gene matches. CDR3 nucleotide sequence: TGTGCCAGTACCGCCGGGACAGCCAACTACGAGCAGTACTTC. It encodes CASTAGTANYEQYF.

This rearrangement joins TRBV2 to TRBJ2-1; D is perhaps TRBD1 (5 bases). Germline CDR1 SNHLY, CDR2 FYNNEI. This CDR3 contains 16 residues. With 3 bases removed from V and 3 bases from J, the gap between germline ends came to 15 bases. DNA of the CDR3: TGTGCCAGCAGTGACCAGGGCTTAACTATCTACAATGAGCAGTTCTTC. Its protein is CASSDQGLTIYNEQFF.

J is TRBJ2-2 and V is TRBV7-2; TRBD1 agrees at 10 bases. Trimming cost V 2 bases and J 0 bases; bases outside gene matches: 3. The CDR3 sequence is 17 residues long. Germline CDR1 reads SGHTA; CDR2 reads FQGNSA. As DNA, the CDR3 is TGTGCCAGCAGCTTACTAGGACAGGGGGCGAACACCGGGGAGCTGTTTTTT. This sequence encodes CASSLLGQGANTGELFF.

The V and J genes are TRBV7-8 and TRBJ1-6; 8 bases are a match to TRBD1. The V gene's germline CDR1 is SGHVS and CDR2 FQNEAQ. Trimming cost V 5 bases and J 9 bases; bases outside gene matches: 6. This CDR3 is built from 14 residues. The CDR3: CASSAPGGSSPLHF. CDR3 nucleotides: TGTGCCAGCAGCGCCCCAGGGGGCTCTTCACCCCTCCACTTT.

The rearrangement joins TRBV5-5 to TRBJ2-1; TRBD2 agrees at 7 bases. CDR3 length: 13 amino acids. V shed 2 bases and J 9 bases; nucleotides not matched to a gene: 5. Germline V CDR1 and CDR2: SGHKS, YYEKEE (reference sequence). Here the CDR3 DNA reads TGTGCCAGCAGCTTCTATGGCGGGGGTGAGCAGTTCTTC. Translation gives CASSFYGGGEQFF.

A remark on this clone: The CDR3 end shows no conserved phenylalanine or tryptophan, and so a read error is likely. Because the CDR3's place on the DNA is in doubt, the DNA is left out and the CDR3 is given as listed by TCRdb. The V and J genes are TRBV21-1 and TRBJ1-2. TRBV21-1 represents a pseudogene. The CDR3 is 8 amino acids in total, end residues counted. CDR3 region: CASDPARS.

The rearrangement links TRBV30 to TRBJ2-3; 13 bases agree with TRBD2. The CDR3 has 17 amino acids. Germline values: CDR1 GTSNPN, CDR2 SVGIG (reference sequence). J was trimmed by 3 bases and V by 1 base; bases with no gene match: 7. The CDR3 sequence: CAWSAPRLAGGTDTQYF. CDR3 bases: TGTGCCTGGAGTGCTCCCCGACTAGCGGGGGGAACAGATACGCAGTATTTT.

This clone was observed a single time. The rearrangement links TRBV25-1 to TRBJ1-2, with no clear D. In germline, CDR1 is MGHDK, CDR2 SYGVNS. There are 15 residues in the CDR3. Trimming left V 1 base short and J 1 base short, with 10 bases between. CDR3 protein: CASSELGALNYGYTF. The CDR3 bases are TGTGCCAGCAGTGAATTGGGAGCTCTTAACTATGGCTACACCTTC.

This chain uses TRBV7-6 with TRBJ2-3, with 9 nucleotides matching TRBD1. The CDR3 runs to 15 residues. The germline gives CDR1 SGHVS, CDR2 FNYEAQ. The J segment lost 2 bases and the V segment lost 4 bases, leaving 4 bases of the junction unmatched. CDR3 nucleotide sequence: TGTGCCAGCAGCTACGAACAGGGGGCCACAGATACGCAGTATTTT. Protein product: CASSYEQGATDTQYF.

The chain combines TRBV7-6 with TRBJ2-2; 7 bases are a match to TRBD1. CDR1 is SGHVS, CDR2 FNYEAQ, per germline. The CDR3 has 15 residues. The V segment lost 5 bases and the J segment 2 bases; nucleotides outside the gene matches: 5. This CDR3 is CASSPGTANTGELFF. CDR3 in DNA: TGTGCCAGCAGCCCAGGGACAGCAAACACCGGGGAGCTGTTTTTT.

This rearrangement joins TRBV6-1 to TRBJ1-1, with 7 bases that match TRBD1. Trimming at V came to 9 bases and at J to 5 bases, leaving 6 bases not matched to a gene. Per germline, CDR1 MNHNS and CDR2 SASEGT. The length of the CDR3 is 12 residues. The CDR3 protein is CASRDSGTEAFF. The CDR3 DNA sequence: TGTGCCAGTCGGGACAGTGGGACTGAAGCTTTCTTT.

This sequence joins TRBV6-5 and TRBJ2-7; D gene uncertain. V lost 6 bases, J lost 2 bases, and 17 bases lay in between. The CDR3 has 15 residues. Germline-derived CDR1 and CDR2 are MNHEY and SVGAGI. CDR3 in amino acids: CASSPGVSMTYEQYF. As DNA, the CDR3 is TGTGCCAGCAGCCCCGGAGTCTCGATGACCTACGAGCAGTACTTC.

This chain connects TRBV5-1 to TRBJ2-3; no reliable D call. Germline CDR1 is SGHRS and CDR2 is YFSETQ. The germline V and J ends were trimmed by 4 bases and 1 base, with 19 bases remaining between them. The CDR3 runs 17 residues. CDR3 nucleotides: TGCGCCAGCAGCCCTCGGGTAGACGGGTCCGGCACAGATACGCAGTATTTT. It specifies CASSPRVDGSGTDTQYF.

V and J are TRBV6-1 and TRBJ2-2, with D unclear. Germline lookup yields CDR1 MNHNS and CDR2 SASEGT. This CDR3 contains 14 residues. V was clipped by 2 bases and J by 4 bases, with 8 bases between them. CDR3 amino acids: CASSELESTGELFF. CDR3 coding DNA: TGTGCCAGCAGTGAATTAGAGTCCACCGGGGAGCTGTTTTTT.

The chain carries TRBV4-1 and TRBJ2-1; D is unclear. The ends were cut back, 2 bases at V and 8 bases at J, with 10 bases in the middle. The germline V gene has CDR1 MGHRA and CDR2 YSYEKL. The CDR3 sequence is 13 residues long. In nucleotides, the CDR3 is TGCGCCAGCAGCCAACGGGTAGGCGATGAGCAGTTCTTC. It encodes CASSQRVGDEQFF.

This chain joins TRBV11-2 and TRBJ2-2; no firm D call. The CDR3 sequence is 17 residues long. Trimming cost V 5 bases and J 2 bases, with 18 bases left between them. Germline V gene lookup returns CDR1 SGHAT and CDR2 FQNNGV. Written as DNA, the CDR3 is TGTGCCAGCAGCCGCCCCAGAGAGACAACTAACACCGGGGAGCTGTTTTTT. Translated, it gives CASSRPRETTNTGELFF.